These T cell receptor beta chains were read from a single sample in a study of regulatory T cells in long-lasting Graves disease. TCRdb called the multiplex PCR reads again in MiXCR, with one record for every CDR3 protein. Of approximately 300,000 distinct CDR3 sequences detected, 18% appear once; the ten largest clones hold less than 45%. This specimen consisted of peripheral blood mononuclear cells (PBMCs), obtained at new diagnosis, from a patient treated with antithyroid drugs. All receptors come from a female donor with Graves disease. Each CDR3 is given with its conserved first and last residue. Each record gives: J gene, clone size, V gene, D gene, CDR3 protein, CDR3 DNA. The D gene is left open where the match is weak. Size tells how often a clone was seen (once, few, many) or the class of an expanded clone, and some rows leave it out.

TRBJ1-1,many,TRBV18,.,CASSPPNRGLNTEAFF,TGTGCCAGCTCACCACCGAACCGGGGCCTGAACACTGAAGCTTTCTTT
TRBJ2-2,.,TRBV28,TRBD2,CASTKGTSVTGELFF,TGTGCCAGCACTAAAGGGACTAGCGTGACCGGGGAGCTGTTTTTT
TRBJ2-1,many,TRBV18,TRBD2,CASNAKRTSGLNEQFF,TGTGCCAGCAACGCAAAGAGGACTAGCGGTCTAAATGAGCAGTTCTTC
TRBJ2-7,many,TRBV18,.,CASSLGSTNEQYF,TGTGCCAGCTCCTTGGGAAGTACGAACGAGCAGTACTTC
TRBJ2-3,many,TRBV14,.,CASSQAPQWAPAADTQYF,TGTGCCAGCAGCCAAGCCCCCCAATGGGCCCCCGCGGCAGATACGCAGTATTTT
TRBJ2-2,many,TRBV10-3,.,CAISTPETGVNTGELFF,TGTGCCATCAGCACCCCCGAGACGGGGGTGAACACCGGGGAGCTGTTTTTT
TRBJ1-5,many,TRBV28,.,CASSSPDQPQHF,TGTGCCAGCAGTTCCCCCGATCAGCCCCAGCATTTT
TRBJ1-2,many,TRBV19,.,CASSIDLESYYGYTF,TGTGCCAGTAGTATAGATCTGGAGTCCTACTATGGCTACACCTTC
TRBJ2-2,many,TRBV11-2,TRBD1,CASSLSPQGASGELFF,TGTGCCAGCAGCTTATCACCGCAGGGGGCTAGCGGGGAGCTGTTTTTT
TRBJ2-5,many,TRBV6-2/TRBV6-3,.,CASSYSVVETQYF,TGTGCCAGCAGTTACTCCGTGGTTGAGACCCAGTACTTC
TRBJ1-5,few,TRBV2,.,CASRPYRDHYQPQHF,TGTGCCAGCAGACCCTACAGGGATCATTATCAGCCCCAGCATTTT
TRBJ2-2,many,TRBV10-3,.,CAISLERDTGELFF,TGTGCCATCAGTTTGGAGCGGGACACCGGGGAGCTGTTTTTT
TRBJ2-2,.,TRBV24-1,.,CATSDPWGSTGELFF,TGTGCCACCAGTGATCCCTGGGGGAGCACCGGGGAGCTGTTTTTT
TRBJ2-3,.,TRBV24-1,TRBD2,CATSPGGGGTDTQYF,TGTGCCACCAGTCCCGGCGGGGGGGGGACAGATACGCAGTATTTT
TRBJ1-2,few,TRBV27,TRBD1,CASRQGQGHYGYTF,TGTGCCAGCAGGCAAGGACAGGGTCACTATGGCTACACCTTC
TRBJ2-7,.,TRBV11-1,TRBD1,CASGGQGANEQHF,TGTGCCAGCGGGGGACAGGGGGCGAACGAGCAGCACTTC
TRBJ2-7,many,TRBV18,TRBD1,CASSLSRTGVGDEQYF,TGTGCCAGCTCACTTTCCAGGACAGGGGTTGGGGACGAGCAGTACTTC
TRBJ1-3,many,TRBV24-1,.,CAQRPDSGNTIYF,TGTGCCCAACGTCCGGATTCTGGAAACACCATATATTTT
TRBJ2-2,.,TRBV18,TRBD2,CASSPFLAGDLAATGELFF,TGTGCCAGCTCACCCTTCCTAGCGGGAGACCTCGCTGCCACCGGGGAGCTGTTTTTT
TRBJ2-7,few,TRBV10-3,.,CAISESSSEQYF,TGTGCCATCAGTGAGTCTTCGTCCGAGCAGTACTTC
TRBJ1-6,many,TRBV2,TRBD1,CASRTGGQSNSPLHF,TGTGCCAGCAGGACAGGGGGTCAAAGTAATTCACCCCTCCACTTT
TRBJ2-7,.,TRBV7-9,TRBD1,CASSSAGTGFYEQYF,TGTGCCAGCAGCTCGGCCGGGACAGGGTTCTACGAGCAGTACTTC
TRBJ2-5,few,TRBV20-1,.,CSGLRTRYQETQYF,TGCAGTGGCCTTCGTACTAGGTACCAAGAGACCCAGTACTTC
TRBJ1-4,.,TRBV25-1,.,CASSLRRLGGNEKLFF,TGTGCCAGCAGTCTCCGAAGGCTTGGGGGTAATGAAAAACTGTTTTTT
TRBJ2-1,.,TRBV6-2/TRBV6-3,TRBD2,CASSYSGSSGSGNEQFF,TGTGCCAGCAGTTACTCGGGTAGTAGCGGGAGTGGGAATGAGCAGTTCTTC
TRBJ1-1,many,TRBV19,.,CASSRPGGAWLSEAFF,TGTGCCAGTAGTAGACCCGGAGGAGCATGGCTTAGTGAAGCTTTCTTT
TRBJ1-6,many,TRBV5-4,TRBD1,CASSPRTGYNSPLHF,TGTGCCAGCAGCCCCCGGACAGGGTATAATTCACCCCTCCACTTT
TRBJ1-1,many,TRBV29-1,.,CSVADTEAFF,TGCAGCGTTGCGGACACTGAAGCTTTCTTT
TRBJ2-7,many,TRBV6-1,TRBD1,CASTNHRDRDYEQYF,TGTGCCAGCACCAACCACCGGGACAGGGACTACGAGCAGTACTTC
TRBJ2-7,many,TRBV6-2/TRBV6-3,.,CASRESAYEQYF,TGTGCCAGCCGGGAGTCGGCCTACGAGCAGTACTTC
TRBJ2-7,few,TRBV9,.,CASSVAAAGEQYF,TGTGCCAGCAGCGTAGCGGCCGCTGGGGAGCAGTACTTC
TRBJ2-1,.,TRBV27,.,CASSLTRGLLNEQFF,TGTGCCAGCAGTTTGACTAGGGGCCTACTCAACGAGCAGTTCTTC
TRBJ1-5,.,TRBV2,.,CASTQGWQRNQPQHF,TGTGCCAGCACACAAGGTTGGCAGCGAAATCAGCCCCAGCATTTT
TRBJ2-7,many,TRBV27,.,CASSLSGVGEQYF,TGTGCCAGCAGTTTATCAGGAGTCGGCGAGCAGTACTTC
TRBJ2-3,many,TRBV28,.,CASSLYGGDQFTDTQYF,TGTGCCAGCAGCCTGTACGGAGGGGACCAGTTCACAGATACGCAGTATTTT
TRBJ1-1,once,TRBV28,.,CASRPERDGNTEAFF,TGTGCCAGCAGACCCGAAAGGGACGGAAACACTGAAGCTTTCTTT
TRBJ1-1,many,TRBV12-3/TRBV12-4,.,CASTSGGGEAFF,TGTGCCAGCACTTCAGGAGGAGGTGAAGCTTTCTTT
TRBJ2-2,.,TRBV11-2,TRBD2,CASSSSGGVNTGELFF,TGTGCCAGCAGCAGTAGCGGGGGTGTTAACACCGGGGAGCTGTTTTTT
TRBJ2-3,many,TRBV18,.,CASSLRRPTTDTQYF,TGTGCCAGCTCACTCCGCCGCCCTACCACAGATACGCAGTATTTT
TRBJ1-1,many,TRBV12-3/TRBV12-4,.,CASSLILKLTEAFF,TGTGCCAGCAGTTTAATTCTGAAACTCACTGAAGCTTTCTTT
TRBJ2-2,many,TRBV24-1,.,CATSDPFTNQDGELFF,TGTGCCACCAGTGACCCCTTCACTAACCAGGACGGGGAGCTGTTTTTT
TRBJ2-2,many,TRBV3-1,TRBD2,CASSLRLAGGGGELFF,TGTGCCAGCAGCCTTCGACTAGCGGGAGGTGGCGGGGAGCTGTTTTTT
TRBJ1-5,many,TRBV19,.,CASSIGAANSNQPQHF,TGTGCCAGTAGTATAGGGGCGGCAAATAGCAATCAGCCCCAGCATTTT
TRBJ2-3,.,TRBV11-2,.,CASRLAFEPTDTQYF,TGTGCCAGCAGGCTAGCGTTCGAACCCACAGATACGCAGTATTTT
TRBJ2-5,many,TRBV6-1,.,CASTPLGRNQETQYF,TGTGCCAGCACCCCGCTGGGGCGGAACCAAGAGACCCAGTACTTC
TRBJ2-1,many,TRBV30,.,CAWSAGVKGTYNEQFF,TGTGCCTGGAGTGCCGGGGTAAAGGGAACCTACAATGAGCAGTTCTTC
TRBJ2-5,many,TRBV9,.,CASSVAPGPTETQYF,TGTGCCAGCAGCGTAGCACCGGGACCCACAGAGACCCAGTACTTC